What follows are 21 T cell receptor beta chains derived from one specimen sequenced in a study of T cells in Graves' hyperthyroidism and ophthalmopathy. There were TCR beta CDR3 regions amplified from RNA transcripts. RT-PCR in the first round (using the HTBI primer set) targeted the TCR CDR3. TCRdb redid the calling of the multiplex PCR reads with MiXCR, one entry per CDR3 protein. The repertoire holds about 560,000 distinct CDR3 sequences, with roughly 17% as singletons. Input material: blood. The receptor set was obtained from a woman between 18 and 29 years old with Graves' hyperthyroidism.

The CDR3 DNA follows: TGCAGTGTCTTTCGGGCTAGCGGGAGAGGGGAGCAGTTCTTC. This encodes CSVFRASGRGEQFF. The chain uses TRBV20-1 and TRBJ2-1; 10 positions match TRBD2. Germline loops: CDR1 DFQATT, CDR2 SNEGSKA (reference sequence). The CDR3 has 14 residues. Germline trimming cut 7 bases from V and 10 bases from J; bases unmatched to any gene: 13.

This clonotype was recorded at least ten times. The CDR3 protein is CSTEEAGGKDTQYF. The CDR3, as DNA: TGCAGCACTGAGGAGGCAGGGGGTAAAGATACGCAGTATTTT. The rearrangement joins TRBV29-1 to TRBJ2-3, with 7 bases fitting TRBD1. With V trimmed by 8 bases and J by 5 bases, 13 bases remained unmatched. CDR1 and CDR2 (germline): SQVTM, ANQGSEA. The CDR3 consists of 14 residues.

This clonotype was counted ten times or more. The chain is built from TRBV7-2 and TRBJ2-5; 9 positions agree with TRBD1. CDR3 length: 15 residues. With V trimmed by 5 bases and J by 4 bases, 8 bases remained unmatched. CDR1 and CDR2 from the germline V gene are SGHTA and FQGNSA. The CDR3 loop is CASSPGTGRLETQYF. Written as DNA, the CDR3 is TGTGCCAGCAGCCCGGGGACAGGGAGATTAGAGACCCAGTACTTC.

The V and J genes are TRBV3-1 and TRBJ2-5; 9 nucleotides line up with TRBD2. The J segment lost 2 bases and the V segment lost 1 base, leaving 8 bases of the junction unmatched. Per germline, CDR1 LGHDT and CDR2 YNNKEL (reference sequence). CDR3 size: 17 residues. The CDR3 DNA reads TGTGCCAGCAGCCAAGGTCTTGCGGGGGGGGTTCAAGAGACCCAGTACTTC. Translation: CASSQGLAGGVQETQYF.

This chain joins TRBV19 and TRBJ1-5; 7 bases agree with TRBD1. V was pared by 3 bases and J by 1 base, with 6 bases of the junction left unmatched. The germline V gene has CDR1 LNHDA and CDR2 SQIVND (reference sequence). The CDR3 has 16 residues. The CDR3 DNA reads TGTGCCAGTAGTATCCCGACAGGGCTAAGCAATCAGCCCCAGCATTTT. Its translation is CASSIPTGLSNQPQHF. Drawing the rest from reference TRBV19 and TRBJ1-5, the complete variable domain is DGGITQSPKYLFRKEGQNVTLSCEQNLNHDAMYWYRQDPGQGLRLIYYSQIVNDFQKGDIAEGYSVSREKKESFPLTVTSAQKNPTAFYLCASSIPTGLSNQPQHFGDGTRLSIL.

The rearrangement joins TRBV20-1 to TRBJ2-5; 7 bases fit TRBD2. Trimming cost V 0 bases and J 2 bases; bases outside gene matches: 6. This CDR3 contains 15 residues. Germline V gives CDR1 DFQATT, CDR2 SNEGSKA (reference sequence). The CDR3, as DNA: TGCAGTGCTAGAGATCTTGGGACTAATCAAGAGACCCAGTACTTC. It yields the protein CSARDLGTNQETQYF.

This clonotype was observed at least ten times. The chain couples TRBV20-1 to TRBJ2-1, with unresolved D. The V end lost 2 bases, the J end lost 0 bases, and 11 bases lay between the germline ends. CDR3 length equals 15 residues. Germline V gives CDR1 DFQATT, CDR2 SNEGSKA (reference sequence). The CDR3 spells CSARKEPVSYNEQFF. The CDR3 coding sequence is TGCAGTGCTAGAAAGGAGCCTGTCTCCTACAATGAGCAGTTCTTC.

This clonotype has a handful of counts. V is TRBV28 and J is TRBJ2-3; D is perhaps TRBD1 (5 bases). Deletions cut 6 bases from V and 5 bases from J, with 9 bases between. The CDR3 runs to 12 residues. CDR1 and CDR2 (germline): MDHEN, SYDVKM. CDR3 amino acids: CASRGPVDTQYF. CDR3 nucleotide sequence: TGTGCCAGCAGGGGGCCAGTAGATACGCAGTATTTT.

The chain joins TRBV10-3 to TRBJ1-6; D call uncertain. Germline CDR1 is ENHRY and CDR2 is SYGVKD. The CDR3 runs 15 residues. Trimming stripped 0 bases from V and 7 bases from J, with 10 bases between. The CDR3 bases are TGTGCCATCAGTGAGTCTGGCCGGACGAATTCACCCCTCCACTTT. Protein: CAISESGRTNSPLHF.

This clonotype was seen only a few times. The CDR3 loop is CASSPSVGGLTDTQYF. CDR3 nucleotides: TGTGCCAGCAGCCCCTCCGTGGGGGGGCTGACAGATACGCAGTATTTT. This chain joins TRBV5-5 and TRBJ2-3, with a possible D match to TRBD2 (7 bases). V was pared by 4 bases and J by 3 bases, with 18 bases between. The germline V gene encodes CDR1 SGHKS and CDR2 YYEKEE (reference sequence). This CDR3 contains 16 residues.

The genes are TRBV19 and TRBJ2-2; D tentatively fits TRBD1 or TRBD2 (5 bases each). Germline V CDR1 and CDR2: LNHDA, SQIVND (reference sequence). CDR3 length: 16 amino acids. Trimming shortened V by 2 bases and J by 1 base, and 11 bases separated the two germline ends. The CDR3 region is CASSIKGPMNTGELFF. In nucleotides, the CDR3 is TGTGCCAGTAGTATAAAGGGACCGATGAACACCGGGGAGCTGTTTTTT.

As DNA, the CDR3 is TGTGCCAGCAGTAGATCAGGGGCGCAGGGCTACACCTTC. This codes for CASSRSGAQGYTF. The chain joins TRBV27 to TRBJ1-2; tentatively, D is TRBD1 (6 bases). CDR3 length: 13 residues. Germline CDR1 reads MNHEY; CDR2 reads SMNVEV (reference sequence). V was pared by 5 bases and J by 8 bases, with 15 bases between.

V and J are TRBV11-2 and TRBJ2-3; a possible D gene is TRBD2 (6 bases). V was shortened by 0 bases and J by 2 bases, with 12 bases between the two germline ends. Germline V CDR1 and CDR2: SGHAT, FQNNGV. This CDR3 comprises 16 residues. For the CDR3, the DNA is TGTGCCAGCAGCTTAGATGTCGCGGGGATCACAGATACGCAGTATTTT. Protein sequence: CASSLDVAGITDTQYF. The full variable domain, its missing parts supplied by reference TRBV11-2 and TRBJ2-3, is EAGVAQSPRYKIIEKRQSVAFWCNPISGHATLYWYQQILGQGPKLLIQFQNNGVVDDSQLPKDRFSAERLKGVDSTLKIQPAKLEDSAVYLCASSLDVAGITDTQYFGPGTRLTVL.

This clonotype has a handful of counts. The chain has TRBV20-1 and TRBJ2-7, with 12 bases aligning to TRBD2. This CDR3 spans 14 amino acids. V lost 4 bases, J lost 7 bases, and 8 bases stayed unmatched. The germline CDR1 and CDR2 sequences are DFQATT and SNEGSKA (reference sequence). CDR3 protein: CSATGLAGPWEQYF. As DNA, the CDR3 is TGCAGTGCTACGGGACTAGCGGGCCCGTGGGAGCAGTACTTC.

Points on this clonotype: This sequence may be a read error, since a much larger clone differs from it by one base. The J gene is TRBJ2-7, the V gene TRBV5-1, with D possibly TRBD2 on 6 matching bases. Matching the DNA end better, TRBJ2-1 makes the J call doubtful. CDR3 length: 16 amino acids. Germline CDR1 reads SGHRS; CDR2 reads YFSETQ. DNA for the CDR3: TGCGCCAGCAGCTTGGTTCCTCGTGGAGGGACCTACGAGCAGTTCTTC. This translates into CASSLVPRGGTYEQFF.

With regard to this clonotype: A much larger clone lies one base from this, so it may be a read error. The chain's CDR3 is CASSLVSADAQYF. In nucleotides, the CDR3 is TGTGCCAGCAGCTTGGTGTCGGCGGATGCGCAGTATTTT. The V and J genes are TRBV5-5 and TRBJ2-3; unclear D gene. Germline CDR1 is SGHKS and CDR2 is YYEKEE (reference sequence). The CDR3 sequence is 13 residues long. Trimming left V 0 bases short and J 10 bases short, with 12 bases between. The full variable domain, with the rest looked up from reference TRBV5-5 and TRBJ2-3, is DAGVTQSPTHLIKTRGQQVTLRCSPISGHKSVSWYQQVLGQGPQFIFQYYEKEERGRGNFPDRFSARQFPNYSSELNVNALLLGDSALYLCASSLVSADAQYFGPGTRLTVL.

This clonotype has more than one count but fewer than ten. The chain has TRBV24-1 and TRBJ1-4; possibly TRBD1 for D (5 bases). Trimming removed 5 bases at V and 8 bases at J, with 11 bases between. Germline V CDR1 and CDR2: KGHDR, SFDVKD. The CDR3 contains 13 residues. The CDR3, as DNA: TGTGCCACCAGTGGGGGGATCGGAGAAAAACTGTTTTTT. It specifies CATSGGIGEKLFF.

This clonotype was seen repeatedly, ten times or more. The rearrangement joins TRBV15 to TRBJ2-7; tentatively, D is TRBD1 (6 bases). The germline gives CDR1 LNHNV, CDR2 YYDKDF (reference sequence). Trimming took off 1 base at V and 4 bases at J, with 20 bases between the two ends. This CDR3 has 17 amino acids. CDR3: CATSRATPGESRYEQYF. DNA of the CDR3: TGTGCCACCAGCAGAGCCACCCCAGGGGAAAGTCGGTACGAGCAGTACTTC. The variable domain in full, with the rest retrieved from reference TRBV15 and TRBJ2-7, is DAMVIQNPRYQVTQFGKPVTLSCSQTLNHNVMYWYQQKSSQAPKLLFHYYDKDFNNEADTPDNFQSRRPNTSFCFLDIRSPGLGDTAMYLCATSRATPGESRYEQYFGPGTRLTVT.

This clonotype was picked up a small number of times. DNA of the CDR3: TGTGCCAGCAGTCAAGAGGACAGGGGCATCTACGAGCAGTACTTC. Encoded protein: CASSQEDRGIYEQYF. The chain combines TRBV27 with TRBJ2-7, with TRBD1 identical over 9 bases. After removal of 5 bases from V and 3 bases from J, the junction contained 8 bases not matched to a gene. Germline values: CDR1 MNHEY, CDR2 SMNVEV (reference sequence). This CDR3 comprises 15 residues.

Many counts were recorded for this clonotype. The chain has TRBV7-2 and TRBJ1-1; D unclear. The V gene lost 1 base and the J gene lost 4 bases, with 10 bases spanning the gap. CDR3 length equals 14 residues. Germline V lookup: CDR1 SGHTA, CDR2 FQGNSA. CDR3 nucleotide sequence: TGTGCCAGCAGCTTAGGCCGGTTCGGCACTGAAGCTTTCTTT. Translated, it gives CASSLGRFGTEAFF.

The chain links TRBV28 to TRBJ2-7; 9 nucleotides match TRBD1. The CDR3 length is 15 residues. CDR1 is MDHEN, CDR2 SYDVKM, per germline. Trimming removed 6 bases from V and 4 bases from J; junction bases left unmatched: 10. Here the CDR3 reads CASRTDRDRDYEQYF. For the CDR3, the DNA is TGTGCCAGCAGAACTGACCGGGACAGGGATTACGAGCAGTACTTC.